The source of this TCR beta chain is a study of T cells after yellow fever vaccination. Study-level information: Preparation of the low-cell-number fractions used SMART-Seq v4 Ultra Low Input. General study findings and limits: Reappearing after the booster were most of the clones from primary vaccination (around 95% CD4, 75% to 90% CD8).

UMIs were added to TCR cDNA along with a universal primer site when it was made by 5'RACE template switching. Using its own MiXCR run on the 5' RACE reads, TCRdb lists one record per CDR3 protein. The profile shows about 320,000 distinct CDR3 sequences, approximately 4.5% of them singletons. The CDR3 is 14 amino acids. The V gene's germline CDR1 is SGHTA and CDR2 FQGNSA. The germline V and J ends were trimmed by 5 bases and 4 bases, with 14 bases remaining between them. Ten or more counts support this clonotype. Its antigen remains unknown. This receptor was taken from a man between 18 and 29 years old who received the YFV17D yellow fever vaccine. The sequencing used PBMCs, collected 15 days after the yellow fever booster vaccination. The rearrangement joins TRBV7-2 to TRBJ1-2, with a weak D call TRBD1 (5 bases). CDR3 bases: TGTGCCAGCAGCGCCCGTCCGCAGGGCTATGGCTACACCTTC. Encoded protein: CASSARPQGYGYTF.